Listed below are T cell receptor beta chains from one sample, sequenced in a study of cytomegalovirus exposure and HLA in healthy donors. Using immunoSEQ multiplex PCR, the repertoire was profiled, and TCRdb retains in-frame clones only, with some absent. The sample includes about 60,000 clones, 90% to 96% of them seen just once. The sample comprised PBMCs. These receptors all come from a woman aged 18-29 years in good health and CMV-seronegative. CDR3s include the opening cysteine and the closing phenylalanine or tryptophan. Fields, in order: V gene, D gene, J gene, CDR3 protein, CDR3 DNA. D genes are given only for firm matches.

>TRBV10-2|.|TRBJ2-2
CASRLGSGSGGELFF
TGCGCCAGCAGGCTGGGCTCAGGGTCGGGCGGGGAGCTGTTTTTT
>TRBV21-1|.|TRBJ2-7
CAGGHNPYEQYF
TGTGCTGGAGGGCACAACCCCTACGAGCAGTACTTC
>TRBV4-3|.|TRBJ1-2
CASSPWTAPRGYTF
TGCGCCAGCAGCCCGTGGACAGCGCCTCGGGGCTACACCTTC
>TRBV5-4|.|TRBJ2-1
CASSLNSNNEQFF
TGTGCCAGCAGCTTGAACAGTAACAATGAGCAGTTCTTC
>TRBV5-8|.|TRBJ2-3
CASSLAWPAPGADTQYF
TGTGCCAGCAGCTTGGCCTGGCCCGCCCCGGGGGCAGATACGCAGTATTTT
>TRBV4-3|.|TRBJ2-7
CASSQDRTTSYEQYF
TGCGCCAGCAGCCAAGACAGGACTACCTCCTACGAGCAGTACTTC
>TRBV7-2|TRBD2|TRBJ2-1
CASSPDSGRTTYNEQFF
TGTGCCAGCAGCCCCGATAGCGGGAGGACCACCTACAATGAGCAGTTCTTC
>TRBV5-1|.|TRBJ1-1
CASSPREPLVAEAFF
TGCGCCAGCAGCCCCCGAGAACCCCTCGTTGCTGAAGCTTTCTTT
>TRBV4-3|.|TRBJ2-7
CASSQGAEGTYEQYF
TGCGCCAGCAGCCAAGGGGCGGAGGGAACCTACGAGCAGTACTTC
>TRBV25-1|TRBD1|TRBJ1-2
CASTPDRGSVGYTF
TGTGCCAGCACCCCGGACAGGGGAAGCGTTGGCTACACCTTC
>TRBV4-3|.|TRBJ2-1
CASSPGPRSSYNEQFF
TGCGCCAGCAGCCCAGGGCCCCGGAGCTCCTACAATGAGCAGTTCTTC
>TRBV27|TRBD1|TRBJ2-7
CASSLTMLDRGHEQYF
TGTGCCAGCAGTTTAACGATGTTGGACAGGGGCCACGAGCAGTACTTC
>TRBV9|.|TRBJ2-3
CASSVASSGRGPDTQYF
TGTGCCAGCAGCGTAGCGTCTAGCGGCCGGGGGCCAGATACGCAGTATTTT